One sample yielded the 16 T cell receptor beta chains listed below, sequenced in a study of blood T cell repertoires in COVID-19. Assay used: immunoSEQ multiplex PCR; TCRdb lists only in-frame clones, some missing. The data contain some 150,000 clones, roughly nine tenths of them singletons. The sequencing sample was made of peripheral blood. These receptors were collected from a woman in her 70s with acute or convalescent COVID-19.

This clone was detected a few times. This chain joins TRBV5-1 and TRBJ1-1; possible D gene TRBD1, 5 bases. This CDR3 has 14 amino acids. In germline, CDR1 is SGHRS, CDR2 YFSETQ. The V gene lost 4 bases and the J gene lost 2 bases, with 12 bases spanning the gap. CDR3 residues: CASSNLQVNTEAFF. The CDR3 region has the DNA TGCGCCAGCAGCAATCTACAGGTTAACACTGAAGCTTTCTTT.

V is TRBV3-1 (or the pseudogene TRBV3-2) and J is TRBJ2-7, with TRBD2 matching 11 bases. The CDR3 is 15 residues long. Germline loops: CDR1 LGHDT, CDR2 YNNKEL (reference sequence). V was pared by 4 bases and J by 6 bases, with 8 bases of the junction left unmatched. CDR3 in DNA: TGTGCCAGCAGCCCACTAGCGGGGGCCCACGCCGAGCAGTACTTC. Protein: CASSPLAGAHAEQYF.

This clone was recorded once. V gene TRBV15 combines with J gene TRBJ2-3; TRBD2 is a possible D gene (6 bases). The V gene's germline CDR1 is LNHNV and CDR2 YYDKDF (reference sequence). The CDR3 extends over 16 amino acids. Trimming left V 5 bases short and J 2 bases short, with 17 bases between. The CDR3 sequence is CATSPGGAVHTDTQYF. The CDR3 DNA reads as TGTGCCACCAGCCCCGGCGGGGCCGTTCACACAGATACGCAGTATTTT.

This chain uses TRBV3-1 (or the pseudogene TRBV3-2) with TRBJ1-2; maybe TRBD1 (6 bases). Trimming took 3 bases from V and 4 from J, leaving 15 bases between them. This CDR3 contains 15 residues. From germline, CDR1 is LGHDT and CDR2 YNNKEL (reference sequence). CDR3 nucleotide sequence: TGTGCCAGCAGCCACGAACAGGGATGGTTCTATGGCTACACCTTC. This gives the protein CASSHEQGWFYGYTF.

In its sample, this clone was seen once. The chain has TRBV19 and TRBJ2-3; D call uncertain. Germline V gene data show CDR1 as LNHDA and CDR2 as SQIVND (reference sequence). The CDR3 is 15 residues long. Trimming removed 7 bases at V and 0 bases at J, with 14 bases between. CDR3 protein: CASKETVPSTDTQYF. CDR3 DNA: TGTGCCAGTAAGGAAACAGTCCCTAGCACAGATACGCAGTATTTT. Based on the CDR3 plus reference TRBV19 and TRBJ2-3, the full variable domain is DGGITQSPKYLFRKEGQNVTLSCEQNLNHDAMYWYRQDPGQGLRLIYYSQIVNDFQKGDIAEGYSVSREKKESFPLTVTSAQKNPTAFYLCASKETVPSTDTQYFGPGTRLTVL.

The chain carries TRBV3-1 (or the pseudogene TRBV3-2) and TRBJ1-2; 8 nucleotides agree with TRBD1. Per germline, CDR1 LGHDT and CDR2 YNNKEL (reference sequence). This CDR3 contains 13 residues. The trim removed 4 bases at V and 7 bases at J, leaving 5 bases unmatched. This CDR3 is CASSPRTGLGYTF. DNA of the CDR3: TGTGCCAGCAGCCCCCGGACAGGGCTTGGCTACACCTTC.

The chain couples TRBV7-6 to TRBJ2-5; 7 nucleotides align to TRBD1. The CDR3 loop spans 14 amino acids. V lost 5 bases, J lost 10 bases, and 13 bases stayed unmatched. CDR1 SGHVS and CDR2 FNYEAQ come from the germline V gene. CDR3 residues: CASSATGVGGVQYF. In DNA, the CDR3 is TGTGCCAGCAGCGCAACAGGGGTTGGGGGTGTCCAGTACTTC.

This clone was seen just once. The CDR3 nucleotides read TGTGCCAGCAGTAACACAGGCTACAATGAGCAGTTCTTC. This translates into CASSNTGYNEQFF. V and J are TRBV25-1 and TRBJ2-1, with D perhaps matching TRBD1 (5 bases). Deletions cut 5 bases from V and 3 bases from J, with 8 bases between. This CDR3 is 13 amino acids long. Germline V CDR1 and CDR2: MGHDK, SYGVNS.

This clone turned up a few times. V is TRBV5-1 and J is TRBJ1-1, with TRBD1 matching 9 bases. This CDR3 comprises 17 residues. J lost 2 bases, V lost 3 bases, and 11 bases had no gene match. Germline-derived CDR1 and CDR2 are SGHRS and YFSETQ. The chain's CDR3 is CASSSGLGTGYNTEAFF. The CDR3 DNA sequence: TGCGCCAGCAGCTCCGGCCTCGGGACAGGGTACAACACTGAAGCTTTCTTT.

This clone was seen just once. V and J are TRBV14 and TRBJ1-2, with 9 bases lining up with TRBD1. Trimming removed 3 bases from V and 7 bases from J; junction bases left unmatched: 9. CDR1 and CDR2 (germline): SGHDN, FVKESK. The length of the CDR3 is 15 residues. Here the CDR3 DNA reads TGTGCCAGCAGCCAGTACAGGGGGCCTGCCTCTGGCTACACCTTC. This sequence encodes CASSQYRGPASGYTF.

The V gene is TRBV5-1, the J gene TRBJ1-1; the match to TRBD1 covers 11 bases. Trimming removed 4 bases from V and 10 bases from J; junction bases left unmatched: 18. The CDR3 is 17 amino acids. Germline CDR1 reads SGHRS; CDR2 reads YFSETQ. The CDR3 coding sequence is TGCGCCAGCAGCCGGCGGGACAGGGGGTTCCGGGGGAACTTAGCTTTCTTT. Translated, it gives CASSRRDRGFRGNLAFF.

The rearrangement links TRBV3-1 (or the pseudogene TRBV3-2) to TRBJ2-7; D ambiguous. Looked up from germline, CDR1 is LGHDT and CDR2 is YNNKEL (reference sequence). The CDR3 has 13 residues. The germline V and J ends were trimmed by 4 bases and 3 bases, with 10 bases remaining between them. CDR3 sequence (DNA): TGTGCCAGCAGCCCAGGCAGCCGCTACGAGCAGTACTTC. It specifies CASSPGSRYEQYF.

The chain recombines TRBV5-5 with TRBJ1-2; TRBD1 aligns across 10 bases. V shed 1 base and J 8 bases; nucleotides not matched to a gene: 8. CDR1 is SGHKS, CDR2 YYEKEE, per germline (reference sequence). The CDR3 spans 15 residues. The CDR3 sequence: CASSLWDRGLMGYTF. DNA of the CDR3: TGTGCCAGCAGCTTGTGGGACAGGGGTTTAATGGGCTACACCTTC.

This clone came up once. The chain employs TRBV6-1 and TRBJ1-3, with D possibly matching TRBD1 (6 bases). Germline V lookup: CDR1 MNHNS, CDR2 SASEGT. With 3 bases removed from V and 2 bases from J, the gap between germline ends came to 17 bases. This CDR3 is built from 17 residues. CDR3 DNA sequence: TGTGCCAGCAGTGACCGTCCCTTCAGGGGTGCTGGAAACACCATATATTTT. This codes for CASSDRPFRGAGNTIYF.

V gene TRBV5-1 combines with J gene TRBJ2-2; D is possibly TRBD1 (6 bases). V lost 6 bases, J lost 0 bases, and 9 bases lay in between. CDR1 is SGHRS, CDR2 YFSETQ, per germline. CDR3 size: 14 residues. CDR3 amino acids: CASTGTTNTGELFF. In nucleotides, the CDR3 is TGCGCCAGCACCGGGACAACGAACACCGGGGAGCTGTTTTTT.

This chain uses TRBV5-8 with TRBJ2-1; 7 nucleotides agree with TRBD2. The V segment lost 5 bases and the J segment 2 bases; nucleotides outside the gene matches: 13. CDR1 and CDR2 from the germline V gene are SGHTS and YDEGEE. The CDR3 length is 17 residues. In DNA form, the CDR3 reads TGTGCCAGCAGGAGAGAAGTCAGGCTAGCGGCCTACAATGAGCAGTTCTTC. The encoded protein is CASRREVRLAAYNEQFF.